This TCR beta chain was sequenced for a study of shared clonotypes between healthy human individuals. As for this clone: Its cognate antigen is unknown.

Study results and caveats: In having few donors, the study represented limited genetic and exposure-history diversity.

Donors were healthy HIV-negative adults without recently reported acute infections or vaccinations. The V gene's germline CDR1 is GTSNPN and CDR2 SVGIG (reference sequence). The CDR3 has 16 amino acids. The V end lost 3 bases, the J end lost 7 bases, and 21 bases lay between the germline ends. The authors' processing: Because ImmunoSEQ provided only junction sequences with no quality scores, the filtering differed. Data came from immunoSEQ multiplex PCR; TCRdb stores just in-frame clones and leaves some out. The V and J calls and clone size were taken over from that table, and D and trimming were inferred from the DNA. This sample has 450,000 to 550,000 clones, with approximately 85% found just once.

The V gene is TRBV30, the J gene TRBJ1-4; weak D call: TRBD1 (6 bases). The clonotype comes from a woman aged 40 to 50 in good health. Some clones in this sample may be carry-over from other donors' samples. Sequencing was carried out using PBMCs. The CDR3 spells CAWSRVPRARGEKLFF. Written as DNA, the CDR3 is TGTGCCTGGAGCCGGGTCCCCAGGGCCAGGGGTGAAAAACTGTTTTTT.